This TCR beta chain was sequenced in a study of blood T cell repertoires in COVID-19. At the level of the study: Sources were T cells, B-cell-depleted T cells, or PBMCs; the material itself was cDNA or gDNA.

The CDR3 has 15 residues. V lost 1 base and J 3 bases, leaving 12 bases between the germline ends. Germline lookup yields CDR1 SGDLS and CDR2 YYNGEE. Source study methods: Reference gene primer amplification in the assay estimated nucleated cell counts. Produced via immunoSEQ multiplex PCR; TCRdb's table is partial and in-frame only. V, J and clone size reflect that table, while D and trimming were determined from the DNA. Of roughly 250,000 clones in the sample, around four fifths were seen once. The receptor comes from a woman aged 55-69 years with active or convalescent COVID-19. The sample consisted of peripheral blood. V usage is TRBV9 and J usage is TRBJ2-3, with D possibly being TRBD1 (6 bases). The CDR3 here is CASSVREQGTDTQYF. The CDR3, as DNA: TGTGCCAGCAGCGTAAGGGAACAGGGAACAGATACGCAGTATTTT. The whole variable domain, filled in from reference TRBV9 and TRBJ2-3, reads DSGVTQTPKHLITATGQRVTLRCSPRSGDLSVYWYQQSLDQGLQFLIQYYNGEERAKGNILERFSAQQFPDLHSELNLSSLELGDSALYFCASSVREQGTDTQYFGPGTRLTVL.